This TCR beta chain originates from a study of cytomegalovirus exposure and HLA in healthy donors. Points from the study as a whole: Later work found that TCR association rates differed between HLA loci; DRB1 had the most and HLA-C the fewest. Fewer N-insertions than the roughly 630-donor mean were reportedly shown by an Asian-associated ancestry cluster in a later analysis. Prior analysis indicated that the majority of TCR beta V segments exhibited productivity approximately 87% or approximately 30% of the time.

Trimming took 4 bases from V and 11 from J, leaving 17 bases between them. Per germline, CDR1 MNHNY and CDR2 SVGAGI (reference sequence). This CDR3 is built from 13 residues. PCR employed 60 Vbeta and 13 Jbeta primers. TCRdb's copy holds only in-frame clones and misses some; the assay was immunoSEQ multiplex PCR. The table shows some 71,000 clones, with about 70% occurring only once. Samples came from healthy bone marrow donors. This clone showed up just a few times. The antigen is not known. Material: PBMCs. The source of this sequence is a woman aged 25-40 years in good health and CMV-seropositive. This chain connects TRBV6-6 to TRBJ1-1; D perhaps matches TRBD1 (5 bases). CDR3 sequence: CASSLPTAGDAFF. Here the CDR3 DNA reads TGTGCCAGCAGTTTACCGACTGCGGGGGACGCTTTCTTT.